This T cell receptor (beta chain) derives from a study of blood T cells in healthy people across ages. Healthy individuals of Caucasian origin from Russia, aged roughly 6 to 100, served as donors. With a J-beta primer mix and a sample-barcoded 5' primer, a second PCR ran roughly 6 to 12 cycles. A template-switch adaptor containing 12 random nucleotides labeled each cDNA molecule. Sequencing of every sample gave 2.5 million or more CDR3-containing paired-end reads. TCRdb re-analysed the 5' RACE reads in MiXCR, keeping a single row per CDR3 protein. The data show about 1,500,000 distinct CDR3 sequences, about 30% seen once. The TCR was taken from a woman aged 25 to 39 in good health. Sequences were obtained from blood.

As DNA, the CDR3 is TGTGCCAGCTCACCGGTAAAGGACTCCTACAATGAGCAGTTCTTC. Its protein is CASSPVKDSYNEQFF. V gene TRBV18 combines with J gene TRBJ2-1; D is ambiguous. The ends were cut back, 3 bases at V and 0 bases at J, with 9 bases in the middle. The CDR3 spans 15 residues. The germline V gene encodes CDR1 KGHSH and CDR2 LQKENI.